This is a list of T cell receptor beta chains from one sample in a study of CD8+ T cells in alopecia areata. Some clones are missing from TCRdb's copy, which holds only in-frame ones; the method was immunoSEQ multiplex PCR. The sample has 170,000 or so clones; around 60% are singletons. Sequenced here: CD8+ T cells sorted from blood, sampled at week 24, from a patient treated with tofacitinib. These receptors were obtained from a human donor with alopecia areata. Each CDR3 is given with its conserved first and last residue. Each record gives: clone size, D gene, J gene, V gene, CDR3 DNA, CDR3 protein. The D gene is left open where the match is weak. Rows may omit the clone size; those that give it use once, few, many or a size class.

abundance: few
d_gene: -
j_gene: TRBJ1-1
v_gene: TRBV9
CDR3nt: TGTGCCAGCAGCGTAGCGGGGGGGCAAACTGAAGCTTTCTTT
CDR3aa: CASSVAGGQTEAFF

abundance: few
d_gene: TRBD2
j_gene: TRBJ2-3
v_gene: TRBV6-1
CDR3nt: TGTGCCAGCAGTGGGACTAGCGGGGGCACAGATACGCAGTATTTT
CDR3aa: CASSGTSGGTDTQYF

abundance: -
d_gene: -
j_gene: TRBJ1-2
v_gene: TRBV5-6
CDR3nt: TGTGCCAGCAGCTTGGCGCTTAAAGGCTACACCTTC
CDR3aa: CASSLALKGYTF

abundance: -
d_gene: TRBD2
j_gene: TRBJ2-7
v_gene: TRBV6-5
CDR3nt: TGTGCCAGCAGTTGGCAGGGACTAGCGGGGGCCTACGAGCAGTACTTC
CDR3aa: CASSWQGLAGAYEQYF

abundance: -
d_gene: -
j_gene: TRBJ2-1
v_gene: TRBV7-8
CDR3nt: TGTGCCAGCAGCTTAGCGTTGATTGAGTCTAGCTCCTACAATGAGCAGTTCTTC
CDR3aa: CASSLALIESSSYNEQFF

abundance: -
d_gene: TRBD1
j_gene: TRBJ1-5
v_gene: TRBV7-2
CDR3nt: TGTGCCAGCAGCTTAGAGACAGGGTGGCAGCCCCAGCATTTT
CDR3aa: CASSLETGWQPQHF

abundance: -
d_gene: -
j_gene: TRBJ2-3
v_gene: TRBV5-4
CDR3nt: TGTGCCAGCAGCTTCGGGACTCCAGATACGCAGTATTTT
CDR3aa: CASSFGTPDTQYF

abundance: -
d_gene: TRBD2
j_gene: TRBJ2-3
v_gene: TRBV13
CDR3nt: TGTGCCAGCAGCTTAAGCGGGGCAGGCACAGATACGCAGTATTTT
CDR3aa: CASSLSGAGTDTQYF

abundance: -
d_gene: -
j_gene: TRBJ1-1
v_gene: TRBV4-1
CDR3nt: TGCGCCAGCAGCCCCGGACGGAAGAACACTGAAGCTTTCTTT
CDR3aa: CASSPGRKNTEAFF

abundance: -
d_gene: -
j_gene: TRBJ1-1
v_gene: TRBV9
CDR3nt: TGTGCCAGCCGGGGTGGGGAAGCTTTCTTT
CDR3aa: CASRGGEAFF

abundance: once
d_gene: TRBD1
j_gene: TRBJ1-2
v_gene: TRBV30
CDR3nt: TGTGCCTGGAGTAGCAGGGGGCGAAGTGGCTACACCTTC
CDR3aa: CAWSSRGRSGYTF

abundance: -
d_gene: -
j_gene: TRBJ1-1
v_gene: TRBV2
CDR3nt: TGTGCCACAACGACCCCTGAAGCTTTCTTT
CDR3aa: CATTTPEAFF

abundance: -
d_gene: -
j_gene: TRBJ2-2
v_gene: TRBV6-6
CDR3nt: TGTGCCAGCACCCAGGGGTTACAGACCGGGGAGCTGTTTTTT
CDR3aa: CASTQGLQTGELFF

abundance: once
d_gene: TRBD1
j_gene: TRBJ2-3
v_gene: TRBV9
CDR3nt: TGTGCCAGCAGCGTAGGCAGGGGGATCGCAGATACGCAGTATTTT
CDR3aa: CASSVGRGIADTQYF

abundance: -
d_gene: TRBD1
j_gene: TRBJ1-1
v_gene: TRBV6-5
CDR3nt: TGTGCCAGCAGTTATGGACAGGGGGCTTCTGAAGCTTTCTTT
CDR3aa: CASSYGQGASEAFF

abundance: -
d_gene: TRBD2
j_gene: TRBJ2-4
v_gene: TRBV6-5
CDR3nt: TGTGCCAGCAGTCCGACGGGGGGAAACATTCAGTACTTC
CDR3aa: CASSPTGGNIQYF

abundance: -
d_gene: TRBD1
j_gene: TRBJ1-2
v_gene: TRBV5-1
CDR3nt: TGTGCCAGCCGGACAGGGGGGCGTCCCGTCTACACCTTC
CDR3aa: CASRTGGRPVYTF

abundance: -
d_gene: -
j_gene: TRBJ1-1
v_gene: TRBV6-5
CDR3nt: TGTGCCCAACGGGGGGGGAACACTGAAGCTTTCTTT
CDR3aa: CAQRGGNTEAFF

abundance: -
d_gene: -
j_gene: TRBJ2-1
v_gene: TRBV11-2
CDR3nt: TGTGCCAGCAGCTTGCGGCGGGGTTACAATGAGCAGTTCTTC
CDR3aa: CASSLRRGYNEQFF

abundance: -
d_gene: -
j_gene: TRBJ2-7
v_gene: TRBV5-1
CDR3nt: TGCGCCAGCAGCTTGGCCGGTGGGGGCTACGAGCAGTACTTC
CDR3aa: CASSLAGGGYEQYF

abundance: -
d_gene: -
j_gene: TRBJ2-1
v_gene: TRBV13
CDR3nt: TGTGCCAGCAGCGAGAGAGACTACAATGAGCAGTTCTTC
CDR3aa: CASSERDYNEQFF

abundance: few
d_gene: -
j_gene: TRBJ1-5
v_gene: TRBV21-1
CDR3nt: TGTGCCAGCAGCAAAGAGGACAGGGCGTCGGATCAGCCCCAGCATTTT
CDR3aa: CASSKEDRASDQPQHF

abundance: -
d_gene: -
j_gene: TRBJ2-7
v_gene: TRBV29-1
CDR3nt: TGCAGCGTTGCATTAGGGGATTCTACCGAGCAGTACTTC
CDR3aa: CSVALGDSTEQYF

abundance: -
d_gene: TRBD1
j_gene: TRBJ2-7
v_gene: TRBV4-2
CDR3nt: TGTGCCAGCAGCCGGAATACCACAGGGGCCGGATATGGCGAGCAGTACTTC
CDR3aa: CASSRNTTGAGYGEQYF

abundance: -
d_gene: -
j_gene: TRBJ2-7
v_gene: TRBV5-1
CDR3nt: TGCGCCAGCAGCTTCGCCTCGGGTCCCACCCCATACGAGCAGTACTTC
CDR3aa: CASSFASGPTPYEQYF

abundance: few
d_gene: -
j_gene: TRBJ1-1
v_gene: TRBV4-2
CDR3nt: TGTGCCAGCAGCCAAGCCACCGGAGCGGGTATGGAGACTGAAGCTTTCTTT
CDR3aa: CASSQATGAGMETEAFF

abundance: -
d_gene: TRBD1
j_gene: TRBJ2-5
v_gene: TRBV4-1
CDR3nt: TGCGCCAGCAGCCAAGGTTACAGGGGGGACCAAGAGACCCAGTACTTC
CDR3aa: CASSQGYRGDQETQYF

abundance: -
d_gene: -
j_gene: TRBJ1-2
v_gene: TRBV2
CDR3nt: TGTGCCAGCAACGGGTTAAGTGGCTACACCTTC
CDR3aa: CASNGLSGYTF

abundance: -
d_gene: -
j_gene: TRBJ2-7
v_gene: TRBV11-3
CDR3nt: TGTGCCAGCAGCTTTGGGGGGTCCTACGAGCAGTACTTC
CDR3aa: CASSFGGSYEQYF

abundance: few
d_gene: -
j_gene: TRBJ1-2
v_gene: TRBV30
CDR3nt: TGTGCCTGGGACAGGTTGATTCCTCAATATGGCTACACCTTC
CDR3aa: CAWDRLIPQYGYTF

abundance: few
d_gene: TRBD1
j_gene: TRBJ2-5
v_gene: TRBV13
CDR3nt: TGTGCCAGCAGCTTATGGGACAGGGAAGAGACCCAGTACTTC
CDR3aa: CASSLWDREETQYF

abundance: -
d_gene: TRBD1
j_gene: TRBJ1-4
v_gene: TRBV30
CDR3nt: TGTGCCTCTCAACCGGGACAGAGTAATGAAAAACTGTTTTTT
CDR3aa: CASQPGQSNEKLFF

abundance: few
d_gene: -
j_gene: TRBJ2-1
v_gene: TRBV2
CDR3nt: TGTGCCAGCAACAGGCAGGGGTTCGCTTCGTCATCCTACAATGAGCAGTTCTTC
CDR3aa: CASNRQGFASSSYNEQFF

abundance: -
d_gene: -
j_gene: TRBJ2-7
v_gene: TRBV7-9
CDR3nt: TGTGCCAGCAGTTCCGGGACATATTACGAGCAGTACTTC
CDR3aa: CASSSGTYYEQYF

abundance: -
d_gene: -
j_gene: TRBJ2-1
v_gene: TRBV7-3
CDR3nt: TGTGCCAGCAGCTTAAGAATGGGAAATGAGCAGTTCTTC
CDR3aa: CASSLRMGNEQFF

abundance: -
d_gene: TRBD1
j_gene: TRBJ1-1
v_gene: TRBV13
CDR3nt: TGTGCCAGCCGGGGAGGGGGCGTGGGCACTGAAGCTTTCTTT
CDR3aa: CASRGGGVGTEAFF

abundance: -
d_gene: -
j_gene: TRBJ2-7
v_gene: TRBV10-3
CDR3nt: TGTGCCATCAGTGAACGCTACGAGCAGTACTTC
CDR3aa: CAISERYEQYF

abundance: few
d_gene: -
j_gene: TRBJ1-5
v_gene: TRBV30
CDR3nt: TGTGCCTGGAGTGAAGGGATGGGTCAGCCCCAGCATTTT
CDR3aa: CAWSEGMGQPQHF

abundance: -
d_gene: -
j_gene: TRBJ1-5
v_gene: TRBV27
CDR3nt: TGTGCCAGCTGTGTGGGGATCGGTCAGCCCCAGCATTTT
CDR3aa: CASCVGIGQPQHF

abundance: -
d_gene: -
j_gene: TRBJ1-3
v_gene: TRBV9
CDR3nt: TGTGCCAGCAGGGACAACTCTGGAAACACCATATATTTT
CDR3aa: CASRDNSGNTIYF

abundance: -
d_gene: -
j_gene: TRBJ2-5
v_gene: TRBV5-1
CDR3nt: TGCGCCAGCAGCTTCCGGGCGATAGGCCAAGAGACCCAGTACTTC
CDR3aa: CASSFRAIGQETQYF